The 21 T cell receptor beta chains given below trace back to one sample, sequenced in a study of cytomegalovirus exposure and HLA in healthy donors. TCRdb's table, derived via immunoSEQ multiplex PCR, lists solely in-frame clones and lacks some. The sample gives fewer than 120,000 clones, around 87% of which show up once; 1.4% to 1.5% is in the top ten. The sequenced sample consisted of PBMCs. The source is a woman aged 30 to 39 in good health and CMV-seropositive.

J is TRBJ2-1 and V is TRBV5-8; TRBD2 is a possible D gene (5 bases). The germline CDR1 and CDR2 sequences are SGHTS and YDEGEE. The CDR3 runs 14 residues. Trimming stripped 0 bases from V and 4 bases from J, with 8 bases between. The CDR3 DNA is TGTGCCAGCAGCTTGGCCGGGGATTACAATGAGCAGTTCTTC. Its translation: CASSLAGDYNEQFF.

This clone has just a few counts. The DNA of the CDR3 is TGTGCCAGCAGCTTAGACGCCGGGACAGGGTCTTATGGCTACACCTTC. As protein: CASSLDAGTGSYGYTF. This chain connects TRBV11-2 to TRBJ1-2; 9 bases are shared with TRBD1. The germline V gene encodes CDR1 SGHAT and CDR2 FQNNGV. The CDR3 spans 16 residues. The V segment lost 0 bases and the J segment 5 bases; nucleotides outside the gene matches: 7.

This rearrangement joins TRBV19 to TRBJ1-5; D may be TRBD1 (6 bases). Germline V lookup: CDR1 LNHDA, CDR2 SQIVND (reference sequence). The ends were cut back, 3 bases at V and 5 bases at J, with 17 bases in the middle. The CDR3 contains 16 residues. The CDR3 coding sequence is TGTGCCAGTAGTATCCTTCGACAGGTAGGTCATCAGCCCCAGCATTTT. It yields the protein CASSILRQVGHQPQHF.

The CDR3: CASSYASGGTEQYF. The CDR3, as DNA: TGTGCCAGCAGTTACGCTAGCGGGGGGACTGAGCAGTACTTC. The chain links TRBV6-6 to TRBJ2-7; 11 nucleotides align to TRBD2. The CDR3 extends over 14 amino acids. Germline V CDR1 and CDR2: MNHNY, SVGAGI (reference sequence). Trimming cost V 2 bases and J 7 bases; bases outside gene matches: 4.

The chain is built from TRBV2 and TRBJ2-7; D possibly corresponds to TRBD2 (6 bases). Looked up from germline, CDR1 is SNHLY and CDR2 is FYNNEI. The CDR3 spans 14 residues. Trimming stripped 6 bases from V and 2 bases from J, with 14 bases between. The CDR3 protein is CASRHRDSAYEQYF. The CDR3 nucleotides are TGTGCCAGCAGACACCGGGACTCCGCCTACGAGCAGTACTTC.

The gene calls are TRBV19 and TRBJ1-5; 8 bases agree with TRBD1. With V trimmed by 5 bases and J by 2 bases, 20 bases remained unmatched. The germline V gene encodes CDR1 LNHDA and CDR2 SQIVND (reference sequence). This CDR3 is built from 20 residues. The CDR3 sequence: CASSALYRGSWRIGNQPQHF. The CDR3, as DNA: TGTGCCAGTAGTGCACTATACAGGGGGTCATGGAGAATCGGCAATCAGCCCCAGCATTTT. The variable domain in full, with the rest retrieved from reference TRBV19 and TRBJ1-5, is DGGITQSPKYLFRKEGQNVTLSCEQNLNHDAMYWYRQDPGQGLRLIYYSQIVNDFQKGDIAEGYSVSREKKESFPLTVTSAQKNPTAFYLCASSALYRGSWRIGNQPQHFGDGTRLSIL.

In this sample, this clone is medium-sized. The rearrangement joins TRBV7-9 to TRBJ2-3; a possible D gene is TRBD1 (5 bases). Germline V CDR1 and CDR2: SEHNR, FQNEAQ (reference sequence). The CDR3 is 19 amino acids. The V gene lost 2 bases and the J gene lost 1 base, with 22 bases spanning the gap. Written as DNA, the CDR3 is TGTGCCAGCAGCTTACTTCTGGGGCAGGAGCCTCCTCGCACAGATACGCAGTATTTT. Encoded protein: CASSLLLGQEPPRTDTQYF.

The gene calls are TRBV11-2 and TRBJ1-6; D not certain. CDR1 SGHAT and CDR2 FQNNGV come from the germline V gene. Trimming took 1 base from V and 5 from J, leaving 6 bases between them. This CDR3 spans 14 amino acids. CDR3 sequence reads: CASSLVTHNSPLHF. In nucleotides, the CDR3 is TGTGCCAGCAGCTTAGTAACACATAATTCACCCCTCCACTTT. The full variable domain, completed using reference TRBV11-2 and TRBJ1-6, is EAGVAQSPRYKIIEKRQSVAFWCNPISGHATLYWYQQILGQGPKLLIQFQNNGVVDDSQLPKDRFSAERLKGVDSTLKIQPAKLEDSAVYLCASSLVTHNSPLHFGNGTRLTVT.

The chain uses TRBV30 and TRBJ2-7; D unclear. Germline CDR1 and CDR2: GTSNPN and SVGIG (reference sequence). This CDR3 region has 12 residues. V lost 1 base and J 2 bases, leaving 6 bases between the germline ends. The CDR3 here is CAWSDRTYEQYF. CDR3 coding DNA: TGTGCCTGGAGTGACAGAACCTACGAGCAGTACTTC.

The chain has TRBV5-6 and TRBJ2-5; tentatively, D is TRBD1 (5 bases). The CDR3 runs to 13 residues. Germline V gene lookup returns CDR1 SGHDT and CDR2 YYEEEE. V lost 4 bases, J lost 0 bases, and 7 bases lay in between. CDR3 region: CASSIQDQETQYF. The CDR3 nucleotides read TGTGCCAGCAGCATACAGGACCAAGAGACCCAGTACTTC.

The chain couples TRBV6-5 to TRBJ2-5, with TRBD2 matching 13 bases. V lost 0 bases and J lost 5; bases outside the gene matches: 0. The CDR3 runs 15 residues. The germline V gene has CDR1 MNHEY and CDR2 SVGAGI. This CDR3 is CASSYSTSGGETQYF. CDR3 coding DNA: TGTGCCAGCAGTTACTCGACTAGCGGGGGGGAGACCCAGTACTTC.

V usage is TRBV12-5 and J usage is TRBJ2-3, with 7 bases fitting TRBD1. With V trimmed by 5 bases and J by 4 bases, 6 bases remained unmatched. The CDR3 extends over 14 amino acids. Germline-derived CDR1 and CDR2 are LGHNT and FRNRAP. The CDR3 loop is CASGPGQWPDTQYF. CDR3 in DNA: TGTGCTAGTGGTCCGGGACAGTGGCCAGATACGCAGTATTTT. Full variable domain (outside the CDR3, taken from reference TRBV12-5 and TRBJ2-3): DARVTQTPRHKVTEMGQEVTMRCQPILGHNTVFWYRQTMMQGLELLAYFRNRAPLDDSGMPKDRFSAEMPDATLATLKIQPSEPRDSAVYFCASGPGQWPDTQYFGPGTRLTVL.

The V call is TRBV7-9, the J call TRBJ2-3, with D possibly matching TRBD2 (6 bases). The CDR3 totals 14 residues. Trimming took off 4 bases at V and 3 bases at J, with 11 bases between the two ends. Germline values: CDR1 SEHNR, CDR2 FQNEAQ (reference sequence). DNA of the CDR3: TGTGCCAGCAGCTCGGCGCGGGGAACAGATACGCAGTATTTT. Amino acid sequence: CASSSARGTDTQYF.

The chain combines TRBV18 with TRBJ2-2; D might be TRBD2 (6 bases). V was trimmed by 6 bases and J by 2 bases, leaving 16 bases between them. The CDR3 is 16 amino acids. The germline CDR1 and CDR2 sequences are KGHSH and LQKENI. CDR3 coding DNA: TGTGCCAGCTCCCTGGGGGACTCGGAAAACACCGGGGAGCTGTTTTTT. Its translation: CASSLGDSENTGELFF.

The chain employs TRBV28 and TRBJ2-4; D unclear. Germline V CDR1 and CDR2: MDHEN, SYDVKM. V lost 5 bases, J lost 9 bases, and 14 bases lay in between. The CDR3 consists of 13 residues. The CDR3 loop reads CASSPLSLSIQYF. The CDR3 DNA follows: TGTGCCAGCAGTCCCCTCTCTCTCAGCATTCAGTACTTC.

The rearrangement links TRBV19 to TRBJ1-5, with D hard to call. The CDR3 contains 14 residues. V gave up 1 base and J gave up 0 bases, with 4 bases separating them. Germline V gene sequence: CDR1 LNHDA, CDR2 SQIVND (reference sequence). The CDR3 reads CASSIVSSNQPQHF. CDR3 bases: TGTGCCAGTAGTATAGTGAGTAGCAATCAGCCCCAGCATTTT.

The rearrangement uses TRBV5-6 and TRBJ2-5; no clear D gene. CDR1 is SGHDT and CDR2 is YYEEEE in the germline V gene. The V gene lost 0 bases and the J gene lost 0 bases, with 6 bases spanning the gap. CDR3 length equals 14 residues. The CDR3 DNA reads TGTGCCAGCAGCTTGGTGCACTACCAAGAGACCCAGTACTTC. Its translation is CASSLVHYQETQYF.

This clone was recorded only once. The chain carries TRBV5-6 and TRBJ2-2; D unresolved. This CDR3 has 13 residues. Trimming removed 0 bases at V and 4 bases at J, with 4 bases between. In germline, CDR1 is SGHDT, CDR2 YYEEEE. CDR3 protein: CASSLASTGELFF. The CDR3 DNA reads TGTGCCAGCAGCTTGGCCAGCACCGGGGAGCTGTTTTTT. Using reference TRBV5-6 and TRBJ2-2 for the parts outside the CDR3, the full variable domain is DAGVTQSPTHLIKTRGQQVTLRCSPKSGHDTVSWYQQALGQGPQFIFQYYEEEERQRGNFPDRFSGHQFPNYSSELNVNALLLGDSALYLCASSLASTGELFFGEGSRLTVL.

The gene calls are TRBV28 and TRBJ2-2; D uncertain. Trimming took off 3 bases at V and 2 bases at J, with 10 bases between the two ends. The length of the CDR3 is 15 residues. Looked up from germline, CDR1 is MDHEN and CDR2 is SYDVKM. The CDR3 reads CASSLWQTNTGELFF. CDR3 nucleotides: TGTGCCAGCAGTTTGTGGCAGACTAACACCGGGGAGCTGTTTTTT.

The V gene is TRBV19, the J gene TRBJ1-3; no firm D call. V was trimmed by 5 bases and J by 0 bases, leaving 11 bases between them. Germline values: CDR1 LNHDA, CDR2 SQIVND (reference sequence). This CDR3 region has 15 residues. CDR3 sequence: CASSSGSNSGNTIYF. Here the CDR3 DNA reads TGTGCCAGTAGTTCCGGGTCTAACTCTGGAAACACCATATATTTT. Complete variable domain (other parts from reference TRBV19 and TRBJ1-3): DGGITQSPKYLFRKEGQNVTLSCEQNLNHDAMYWYRQDPGQGLRLIYYSQIVNDFQKGDIAEGYSVSREKKESFPLTVTSAQKNPTAFYLCASSSGSNSGNTIYFGEGSWLTVV.

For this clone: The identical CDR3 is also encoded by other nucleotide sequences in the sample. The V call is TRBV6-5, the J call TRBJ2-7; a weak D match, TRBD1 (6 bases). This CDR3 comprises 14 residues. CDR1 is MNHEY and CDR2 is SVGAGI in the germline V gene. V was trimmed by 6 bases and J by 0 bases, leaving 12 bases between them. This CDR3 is CASSLGTSSYEQYF. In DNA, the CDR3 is TGTGCCAGCAGCCTAGGGACATCCTCCTACGAGCAGTACTTC.